Here is one TCR beta chain with its context. What it recognizes is unknown. This specimen belongs to a study of OX40 agonist ivuxolimab in advanced cancers. Measured with immunoSEQ multiplex PCR; TCRdb has only the in-frame clones, and not every one. The profile shows tens of thousands of clones, approximately 86% of them singletons. Study outcomes and limitations: In CD8+ T cells, expanded clones were on average more numerous than in CD4+.

No patient had autoimmune disease or received systemic immunosuppression. The CDR3 is made up of 18 amino acids. Unmatched junction bases numbered 13, after V lost 6 bases and J lost 2 bases. The germline CDR1 and CDR2 sequences are ENHRY and SYGVKD. The chain carries TRBV10-3 and TRBJ2-5; 12 bases are a match to TRBD2. This TCR was sampled from an adult with an advanced solid tumor such as melanoma, head and neck, liver or kidney cancer. This specimen was CD4+ or CD8+ T cells sorted from blood, taken in a trial of the OX40 agonist ivuxolimab. CDR3 loop: CAIRGELAGGTKQETQYF. For the CDR3, the DNA is TGTGCCATCAGAGGAGAACTAGCGGGAGGAACTAAGCAAGAGACCCAGTACTTC.